This TCR beta chain stems from a study of shared clonotypes between healthy human individuals. Study results and caveats: A small donor pool kept down the genetic and exposure-history diversity that was represented. Incomplete sequencing of sorted subsets was indicated by rarefaction despite large depth.

The CDR3 has 16 residues. The trim removed 2 bases at V and 4 bases at J, leaving 6 bases unmatched. The germline CDR1 and CDR2 sequences are MRHNA and SNTAGT. Per the original data handling: Because ImmunoSEQ provided only junction sequences with no quality scores, the filtering differed. The data were produced by immunoSEQ multiplex PCR, yet TCRdb's version contains in-frame clones alone and is incomplete. The V and J calls and clone size are taken from that table; D and trimming were inferred from the DNA. The sample lists roughly 2,300,000 clones; 85% to 95% were seen once. Remarks on this clone: Its specificity is not known.

This receptor was taken from a man aged 18 to 29 in good health. Some clones in this sample may be carry-over from other donors' samples. The chain uses TRBV6-4 and TRBJ2-3; 10 bases are shared with TRBD2. Sequencing was carried out using naive CD4+ T cells from PBMCs. This sample's subset: CD45RA+ positively selected. CDR3 loop: CASSDGAGGGPDTQYF. DNA of the CDR3: TGTGCCAGCAGTGACGGAGCGGGAGGGGGACCAGATACGCAGTATTTT.